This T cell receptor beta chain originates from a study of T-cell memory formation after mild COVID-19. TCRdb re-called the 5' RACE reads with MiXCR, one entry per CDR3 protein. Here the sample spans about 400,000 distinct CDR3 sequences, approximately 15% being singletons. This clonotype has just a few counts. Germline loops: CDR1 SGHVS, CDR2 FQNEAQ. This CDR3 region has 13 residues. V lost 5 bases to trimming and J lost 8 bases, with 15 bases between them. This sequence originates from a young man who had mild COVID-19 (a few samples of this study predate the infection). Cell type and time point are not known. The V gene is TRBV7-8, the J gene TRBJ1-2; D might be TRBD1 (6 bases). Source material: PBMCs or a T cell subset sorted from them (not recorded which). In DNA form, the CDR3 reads TGTGCCAGCAGCCCAAACCAGGGGTTGGGCTACACCTTC. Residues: CASSPNQGLGYTF.